The subject of this entry is one T cell receptor (beta chain). The entry originates in a study of blood T cell repertoires in COVID-19. Study-level information: Acute and convalescent COVID-19 samples came from the United States, Italy and Spain. From T cells, B-cell-depleted T cells, or PBMCs came the material, which was cDNA or gDNA.

As processed by the authors: Amplification of reference gene primers provided the estimated nucleated cell counts. Generated by immunoSEQ multiplex PCR, the TCRdb table keeps only in-frame clones and is missing some. That table is the source of V, J and clone size, and D and trimming were worked out from the DNA. The sample carries about 200,000 clones, approximately 78% recorded once. Patients in Seattle were enrolled during active infection, then followed longitudinally. This receptor was identified in a woman aged 70-85 years with COVID-19, enrolled during active disease. Sequenced input: peripheral blood.

CDR3 nucleotide sequence: TGTGCCAGCAGTGAAGCTGTACAGGGGGCTCGTGAGCAGTTCTTC. Protein product: CASSEAVQGAREQFF. The chain is built from TRBV6-1 and TRBJ2-1; 9 nucleotides match TRBD1. The junction had 6 bases not matched to a gene; V was cut back by 0 bases and J by 9 bases. In germline, CDR1 is MNHNS, CDR2 SASEGT. This CDR3 spans 15 amino acids.